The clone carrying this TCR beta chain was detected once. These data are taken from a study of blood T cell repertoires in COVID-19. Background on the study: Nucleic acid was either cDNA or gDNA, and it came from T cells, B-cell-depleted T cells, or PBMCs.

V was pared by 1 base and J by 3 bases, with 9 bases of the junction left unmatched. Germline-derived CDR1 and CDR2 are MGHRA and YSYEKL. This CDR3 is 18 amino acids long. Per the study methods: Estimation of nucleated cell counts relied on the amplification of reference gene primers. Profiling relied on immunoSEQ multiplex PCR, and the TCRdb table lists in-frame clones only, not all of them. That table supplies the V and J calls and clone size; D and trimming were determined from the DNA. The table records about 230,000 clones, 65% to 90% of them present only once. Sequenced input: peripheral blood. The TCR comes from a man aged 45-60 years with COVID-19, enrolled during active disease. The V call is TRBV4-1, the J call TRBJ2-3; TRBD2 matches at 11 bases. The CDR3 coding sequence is TGCGCCAGCAGCCAAGGTAGACTAGCGGGAAAAGGTACAGATACGCAGTATTTT. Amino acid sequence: CASSQGRLAGKGTDTQYF.